A selection of T cell receptor beta chains follows, all from one sample in a study of blood T cell repertoires in COVID-19. The protocol was immunoSEQ multiplex PCR, while the TCRdb copy is restricted to in-frame clones and leaves out a portion. The table has about 260,000 clones, approximately 89% seen once; the top ten hold roughly 2.9%. Sample: PBMCs or T cells enriched from blood (not recorded which). These receptors were obtained from a middle-aged man who had been exposed to COVID-19. Both conserved end residues are part of each CDR3. D genes are given only for firm matches. Size tells how often a clone was seen (once, few, many) or the class of an expanded clone, and some rows leave it out.

>-|14|TRBJ1-2|-|TRBV9
TGTGCCAGCAGCGTAGAGGACAGCGTCTATGGCTACACCTTC
CASSVEDSVYGYTF
>-|14|TRBJ1-4|-|TRBV19
TGTGCCAGTAGTAGGACGAGGACGGGAGAAAAACTGTTTTTT
CASSRTRTGEKLFF
>-|13|TRBJ1-1|TRBD1|TRBV12-3/TRBV12-4
TGTGCCAGCAGTCTCCGGGACAGGGAAGGGGCTTTCTTT
CASSLRDREGAFF
>-|15|TRBJ2-5|TRBD2|TRBV7-3
TGTGCCAGCAGCTTAACAGCGGGAGAGTGGGAGACCCAGTACTTC
CASSLTAGEWETQYF
>-|16|TRBJ1-4|TRBD1|TRBV11-3
TGTGCCAGCAGCTTTAGTTGGGACAGCGCCAATGAAAAACTGTTTTTT
CASSFSWDSANEKLFF
>-|11|TRBJ1-4|-|TRBV28
TGTGCCAGCTCGGGGAGGGAAAAACTGTTTTTT
CASSGREKLFF
>-|15|TRBJ2-3|TRBD2|TRBV28
TGTGCCAGCAGCTCGAGCGGGAGCCCCCCGGATACGCAGTATTTT
CASSSSGSPPDTQYF
>-|16|TRBJ2-7|TRBD2|TRBV28
TGTGCCAGCAGTTTAGCTAAAGGGCGGGAGGGCCCCGAGCAGTACTTC
CASSLAKGREGPEQYF
>-|14|TRBJ2-5|TRBD1|TRBV7-3
TGTGCCAGCAGCACGACAGGGGGTCGAGAGACCCAGTACTTC
CASSTTGGRETQYF
>-|15|TRBJ2-5|-|TRBV9
TGTGCCAGCAGCGTGAGGGCAGGGGCGGGAGAGACCCAGTACTTC
CASSVRAGAGETQYF
>-|14|TRBJ2-7|-|TRBV4-2
TGTGCCAGCAGCCAGGGGATGTTAGCGTCCGAGCAGTACTTC
CASSQGMLASEQYF
>-|15|TRBJ2-1|TRBD2|TRBV6-2/TRBV6-3
TGTGCCAGCAGTACGACTAGCGGGAGGGATGGTGAGCAGTTCTTC
CASSTTSGRDGEQFF
>-|16|TRBJ2-7|TRBD1|TRBV5-4
TGTGCCAGCAGCTTGGGTCGGGACAGGACTACCTACGAGCAGTACTTC
CASSLGRDRTTYEQYF
>-|16|TRBJ2-5|TRBD2|TRBV5-6
TGTGCCAGCAGCTTGTTGGGTAGCGGGAGGGAAGAGACCCAGTACTTC
CASSLLGSGREETQYF
>many|15|TRBJ1-2|-|TRBV18
TGTGCCAGCTCACCACCCCCTGGTGAGAACTATGGCTACACCTTC
CASSPPPGENYGYTF
>once|19|TRBJ2-4|TRBD2|TRBV5-1
TGCGCCAGCAGCTTGGCCTTTGGTAGCGGGAGAATAACCAAAAACATTCAGTACTTC
CASSLAFGSGRITKNIQYF
>-|15|TRBJ1-3|TRBD1|TRBV2
TGTGCCAGCAGGGCGGGGACAGGGGCTGGAAACACCATATATTTT
CASRAGTGAGNTIYF
>-|13|TRBJ2-7|TRBD1|TRBV5-4
TGTGCCAGCAGCTCGGACAGGGGCCACGAGCAGTACTTC
CASSSDRGHEQYF
>-|16|TRBJ1-1|TRBD1|TRBV28
TGTGCCACCTCAGCCGGGACAGGAATCTTGAACACTGAAGCTTTCTTT
CATSAGTGILNTEAFF
>-|16|TRBJ1-4|-|TRBV18
TGTGCCAGCTCACCACCGAACCGGTTGACTAATGAAAAACTGTTTTTT
CASSPPNRLTNEKLFF
>-|17|TRBJ1-2|TRBD1|TRBV30
TGTGCCTGGAGTGCTAGGGACAGGGGGCGTCCAGGTCCTGGCTACACCTTC
CAWSARDRGRPGPGYTF
>few|16|TRBJ2-7|TRBD1|TRBV25-1
TGTGCCAGCAGTGATTTACACGGGACAGGGCCCGACGAGCAGTACTTC
CASSDLHGTGPDEQYF
>-|14|TRBJ1-2|TRBD1|TRBV6-1
TGTGCCAGCAGTGAAAGGGGACAGGAACTTGGCTACACCTTC
CASSERGQELGYTF
>-|12|TRBJ1-1|-|TRBV7-8
TGTGCCAGCAGCCCTAGGACAGCTGAAGCTTTCTTT
CASSPRTAEAFF
>-|12|TRBJ1-2|-|TRBV28
TGTGCCAGCAGTCGGGATGTGTCTGGCTACACCTTC
CASSRDVSGYTF
>-|14|TRBJ2-3|TRBD1|TRBV9
TGTGCCAGCAGCGGGACAAGGGGGCCAGATACGCAGTATTTT
CASSGTRGPDTQYF
>few|15|TRBJ2-1|-|TRBV7-3
TGTGCCAGCAGCCTCCAGCCAGCGGCCTCCAATGAGCAGTTCTTC
CASSLQPAASNEQFF
>-|14|TRBJ1-2|TRBD1|TRBV10-1
TGCGCCAGCAGGGGACAGGGAGGGGCCTATGGCTACACCTTC
CASRGQGGAYGYTF
>-|12|TRBJ2-1|-|TRBV5-6
TGTGCCAGCAGCCCCACCTACAATGAGCAGTTCTTC
CASSPTYNEQFF
>-|13|TRBJ2-7|-|TRBV9
TGTGCCAGCAGCGTAGCTATTGGGCGCGAGCAGTACTTC
CASSVAIGREQYF
>once|15|TRBJ2-1|TRBD1|TRBV5-1
TGCGCCAGCAGCCCTGGACAGGGTACTTACAATGAGCAGTTCTTC
CASSPGQGTYNEQFF
>-|16|TRBJ2-1|-|TRBV4-2
TGTGCCAGCAGCCAAGATGCGGGTAGCTCCTACAATGAGCAGTTCTTC
CASSQDAGSSYNEQFF
>-|15|TRBJ2-7|TRBD2|TRBV5-6
TGTGCCAGCAGCGTAACTAGCGGGAGCTCCTACGAGCAGTACTTC
CASSVTSGSSYEQYF
>-|14|TRBJ1-6|-|TRBV25-1
TGTGCCAGCACCCGGGAACCCTATAATTCACCCCTCCACTTT
CASTREPYNSPLHF
>-|16|TRBJ2-1|-|TRBV7-9
TGTGCCAGCAGCTTAAGTCGGGTTGTGGGCTACAATGAGCAGTTCTTC
CASSLSRVVGYNEQFF
>-|14|TRBJ2-7|-|TRBV5-1
TGCGCCAGCAGCTTGGAGGAGGGGGCGTACGAGCAGTACTTC
CASSLEEGAYEQYF
>-|15|TRBJ1-6|TRBD1|TRBV19
TGTGCCAGTAGGCTGGACAGGGGGCGGCAATCACCCCTCCACTTT
CASRLDRGRQSPLHF
>-|15|TRBJ2-7|TRBD2|TRBV7-2
TGTGCCAGCAGCCTCTCCCCTAGCGGGAACTACGAGCAGTACTTC
CASSLSPSGNYEQYF
>-|14|TRBJ1-2|-|TRBV28
TGTGCCAGCAGTTTTACAGGATTTGGCTATGGCTACACCTTC
CASSFTGFGYGYTF
>-|14|TRBJ1-5|TRBD1|TRBV10-3
TGTGCCATCAAGGGACAGGGTTTAATGGAGCCCCAGCATTTT
CAIKGQGLMEPQHF
>-|16|TRBJ1-5|-|TRBV6-6
TGTGCCAGCAGTCCAAAACAGGGAAGCTTGGATCAGCCCCAGCATTTT
CASSPKQGSLDQPQHF
>-|14|TRBJ1-1|-|TRBV19
TGTGCCAGTAGTCCAGGGACTGAGAACACTGAAGCTTTCTTT
CASSPGTENTEAFF
>-|15|TRBJ2-1|-|TRBV10-3
TGTGCCATCAGTGAGCAACAGGGCGCCTACAATGAGCAGTTCTTC
CAISEQQGAYNEQFF
>-|12|TRBJ1-5|-|TRBV28
TGTGCCAGCGGAGGGAATCGGCAGCCCCAGCATTTT
CASGGNRQPQHF
>-|12|TRBJ1-2|-|TRBV6-4
TGTGCCTGTCCAACAGGGCGAGGAGGCTACACCTTC
CACPTGRGGYTF
>few|15|TRBJ2-1|-|TRBV4-1
TGCGCCAGCACCCCTATCCTCGGCTCCTACAATGAGCAGTTCTTC
CASTPILGSYNEQFF